This TCR beta chain is drawn from a study of vaccination and CD4 T cells after COVID-19. The treatment was: 10-day PBMC culture with coronavirus spike peptide pools or control peptides (ViraFEST assay). Positive PCR tests dated from March to December 2020, predating US Alpha, Beta and Delta variants. Researchers used the Oncomine TCR Beta short-read assay to sequence DNA from cultured CD4+ T cells. TCRdb used MiXCR to reprocess the PCR reads, holding one entry per CDR3 protein. The sample consists of around 13,000 distinct CDR3 sequences, 47% of them appearing once. Concerning this clonotype itself: Its matching antigen is unknown.

The CDR3 covers 14 residues. Germline-derived CDR1 and CDR2 are LNHDA and SQIVND (reference sequence). Trimming cost V 7 bases and J 3 bases, with 14 bases left between them. What was sequenced was CD4+ T cells from blood, cultured in vitro. The chain has TRBV19 and TRBJ2-3, with D possibly being TRBD1 or TRBD2 (5 bases each). This clonotype originated in a human donor who had recovered from COVID-19. CDR3 region: CASTQRGGTDTQYF. In nucleotides, the CDR3 is TGTGCCAGTACCCAGAGGGGTGGGACAGATACGCAGTATTTT.